This T cell receptor (beta chain) emerged from a study of OX40 agonist ivuxolimab in advanced cancers. Study information: Patients received ivuxolimab, an agonistic anti-OX40 (CD134) antibody. Points from the study as a whole: Certain nonresponders additionally had low normalized T-cell clonal expansion.

This clone was observed once. Its antigen is not known. Researchers took blood at baseline, on cycle 4 day 1, and on cycle 7 day 1. There are 15 residues in the CDR3. With 7 bases removed from V and 4 bases from J, the gap between germline ends came to 19 bases. Per germline, CDR1 MNHNS and CDR2 SASEGT. Libraries were prepared by immunoSEQ multiplex PCR; TCRdb keeps only in-frame clonotypes and omits some of them. The repertoire includes tens of thousands of clones, around four fifths of them detected once, and 35% to 45% sits in the top ten. This rearrangement joins TRBV6-1 to TRBJ1-1; D is ambiguous. This sequence originates from an adult with an advanced solid tumor such as melanoma, head and neck, liver or kidney cancer. Material: CD4+ or CD8+ T cells sorted from blood, obtained in a trial of the OX40 agonist ivuxolimab. The CDR3 DNA is TGTGCCAGCACCCTTGAGCGGCGGGCTAGCACTGAAGCTTTCTTT. Translated: CASTLERRASTEAFF.